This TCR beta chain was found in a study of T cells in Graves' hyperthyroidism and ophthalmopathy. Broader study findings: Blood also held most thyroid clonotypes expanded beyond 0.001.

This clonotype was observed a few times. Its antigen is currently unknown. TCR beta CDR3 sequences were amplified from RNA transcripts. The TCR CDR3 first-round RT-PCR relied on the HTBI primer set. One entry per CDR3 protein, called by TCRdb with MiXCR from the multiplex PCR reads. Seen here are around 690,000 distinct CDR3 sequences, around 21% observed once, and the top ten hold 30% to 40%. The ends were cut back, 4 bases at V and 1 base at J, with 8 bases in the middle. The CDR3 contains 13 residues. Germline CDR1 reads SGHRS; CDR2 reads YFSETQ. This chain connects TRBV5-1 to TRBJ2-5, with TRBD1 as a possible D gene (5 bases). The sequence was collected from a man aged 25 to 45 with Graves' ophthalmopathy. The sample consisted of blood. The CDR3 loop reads CASSQDTQETQYF. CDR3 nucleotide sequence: TGCGCCAGCAGCCAGGACACCCAAGAGACCCAGTACTTC.